This T cell receptor (beta chain) derives from a study of T cells in Graves' hyperthyroidism and ophthalmopathy. Study as a whole: Peripheral blood was taken when the disease was first diagnosed, before any treatment began. Whole-study findings and limits: Most thyroid-expanded clonotypes above 0.001 were also found in blood.

RNA transcripts yielded amplified TCR beta CDR3 regions. With the HTBI primer set, the TCR CDR3 went through a first round of RT-PCR. TCRdb used MiXCR to reprocess the multiplex PCR reads, holding one entry per CDR3 protein. This table has around 340,000 distinct CDR3 sequences, over 15% appearing once. The germline V gene has CDR1 SGHRS and CDR2 YFSETQ. CDR3 size: 17 residues. V trimming: 4 bases; J trimming: 2 bases; junction bases outside the gene matches: 14. This clonotype was seen repeatedly, ten times or more. The antigen is unknown. Ophthalmopathy patients had moderate-to-severe active disease, CAS ≥3, NOSPECS ≥4, and disease duration under 3 months.

The V and J genes are TRBV5-1 and TRBJ2-7; the match to TRBD2 covers 8 bases. Sequenced material: blood. The source is a woman aged 40 to 50 with Graves' ophthalmopathy. The CDR3 here is CASSLPQGPGGPYEQYF. The CDR3 DNA sequence: TGCGCCAGCAGCCTACCACAGGGTCCGGGAGGGCCCTACGAGCAGTACTTC. Drawing the rest from reference TRBV5-1 and TRBJ2-7, the complete variable domain is KAGVTQTPRYLIKTRGQQVTLSCSPISGHRSVSWYQQTPGQGLQFLFEYFSETQRNKGNFPGRFSGRQFSNSRSEMNVSTLELGDSALYLCASSLPQGPGGPYEQYFGPGTRLTVT.